Below, 11 T cell receptor beta chains from the same sample are listed, as sequenced in a study of beta chain features in type 1 diabetes. All of the isolated RNA was reverse transcribed, so expressed TCRB transcripts were sequenced. Clones were read by immunoSEQ multiplex PCR, and TCRdb kept only the in-frame ones, dropping some. The table shows more than 350,000 clones, with 10% to 12% occurring only once. Sequenced material: naive CD4+ T cells from blood. Source of these receptors: a woman between 18 and 30 years old in good health.

This clone was detected a few times. The J gene is TRBJ2-3, the V gene TRBV18, with D perhaps TRBD1 (6 bases). The V and J ends lost 6 bases and 2 bases respectively, with 12 bases between them. The CDR3 is made up of 14 amino acids. Germline assignment: CDR1 KGHSH and CDR2 LQKENI. In nucleotides, the CDR3 is TGTGCCAGCTCGACCTGGACAGACACAGATACGCAGTATTTT. Translating it yields CASSTWTDTDTQYF. Looking up the rest from reference TRBV18 and TRBJ2-3 gives the full variable domain: NAGVMQNPRHLVRRRGQEARLRCSPMKGHSHVYWYRQLPEEGLKFMVYLQKENIIDESGMPKERFSAEFPKEGPSILRIQQVVRGDSAAYFCASSTWTDTDTQYFGPGTRLTVL.

This clone was seen ten or more times. The rearrangement links TRBV29-1 to TRBJ1-4, with a tentative D call TRBD1 (5 bases). The CDR3 has 12 amino acids. The germline V gene encodes CDR1 SQVTM and CDR2 ANQGSEA. The V gene lost 3 bases and the J gene lost 7 bases, with 9 bases spanning the gap. The CDR3, as DNA: TGCAGCGTTGAGAAGGGGCGTGAAAAACTGTTTTTT. Translation gives CSVEKGREKLFF.

This clone was seen a handful of times. The same CDR3 is also encoded by other DNA sequences in this sample. The rearrangement uses TRBV7-2 and TRBJ1-5, with TRBD1 matching over 7 bases. Germline V CDR1 and CDR2: SGHTA, FQGNSA. Losses at the gene ends were 2 bases for V and 3 bases for J; bases not matched to a gene: 4. The CDR3 has 15 residues. In DNA, the CDR3 is TGTGCCAGCAGCTTACGGACAGGTCACAATCAGCCCCAGCATTTT. Protein sequence: CASSLRTGHNQPQHF.

The chain has TRBV9 and TRBJ2-4; possibly TRBD1 for D (6 bases). The CDR3 spans 16 residues. Germline V gene sequence: CDR1 SGDLS, CDR2 YYNGEE. The ends were cut back, 0 bases at V and 3 bases at J, with 13 bases in the middle. CDR3 nucleotide sequence: TGTGCCAGCAGCGTAGCCCCCGAGGGGGTCAAAAACATTCAGTACTTC. Its protein is CASSVAPEGVKNIQYF.

This clone was seen a handful of times. This chain links TRBV14 with TRBJ1-2; TRBD1 aligns across 7 bases. The germline V gene has CDR1 SGHDN and CDR2 FVKESK. V was clipped by 2 bases and J by 3 bases; unmatched bases: 12. The CDR3 totals 17 residues. The CDR3 protein is CASSQTRVTGSYYGYTF. The CDR3 DNA is TGTGCCAGCAGCCAAACGAGAGTGACAGGGTCGTACTATGGCTACACCTTC.

This chain connects TRBV2 to TRBJ2-2; D not certain. V lost 3 bases to trimming and J lost 4 bases, with 12 bases between them. Germline CDR1 and CDR2: SNHLY and FYNNEI. The CDR3 is 15 residues long. The chain's CDR3 is CASSELVVGTGELFF. CDR3 DNA: TGTGCCAGCAGTGAGCTTGTTGTGGGCACCGGGGAGCTGTTTTTT.

This rearrangement joins TRBV6-6 to TRBJ2-1, with D perhaps matching TRBD1 (5 bases). Germline V CDR1 and CDR2: MNHNY, SVGAGI (reference sequence). With 6 bases removed from V and 8 bases from J, the gap between germline ends came to 23 bases. CDR3 length: 16 residues. In DNA form, the CDR3 reads TGTGCCAGCAGCCCCCCAGGGCAGCGACATCTCGATGAGCAGTTCTTC. This sequence encodes CASSPPGQRHLDEQFF.

This clone was counted between two and nine times. The rearrangement uses TRBV7-2 and TRBJ2-5; 7 nucleotides match TRBD2. Germline loops: CDR1 SGHTA, CDR2 FQGNSA. This CDR3 is 14 amino acids long. V shed 7 bases, J shed 4 bases, and the junction held 9 bases outside the gene matches. CDR3 DNA sequence: TGTGCCAGCACCCTCGGGGGGTTTAGAGAGACCCAGTACTTC. This translates into CASTLGGFRETQYF.

In this sample, this clone turned up a few times. The V gene is TRBV7-2, the J gene TRBJ2-1; 10 bases map to TRBD2. The CDR3 loop spans 15 amino acids. V lost 5 bases and J lost 7; bases outside the gene matches: 8. Per germline, CDR1 SGHTA and CDR2 FQGNSA. CDR3 sequence reads: CASSRGLAYDNEQFF. The CDR3 nucleotides read TGTGCCAGCAGCCGGGGACTAGCGTATGATAATGAGCAGTTCTTC.

The chain is built from TRBV7-9 and TRBJ2-3; 7 bases agree with TRBD2. J gave up 0 bases and V 7 bases, and 4 bases lay outside the gene matches. The CDR3 has 14 amino acids. Germline lookup yields CDR1 SEHNR and CDR2 FQNEAQ (reference sequence). CDR3 loop: CASTKRGSTDTQYF. The CDR3 DNA reads as TGTGCCAGCACTAAGCGGGGTAGCACAGATACGCAGTATTTT.

The chain carries TRBV4-2 and TRBJ2-5; 9 bases line up with TRBD2. Germline lookup yields CDR1 LGHNA and CDR2 YNFKEQ. The CDR3 has 15 residues. The V and J ends lost 7 bases and 5 bases, in that order; junction bases with no gene match: 11. The CDR3 region is CASTPSGLATETQYF. The CDR3 DNA reads as TGTGCCAGCACTCCCAGTGGACTAGCGACGGAGACCCAGTACTTC.